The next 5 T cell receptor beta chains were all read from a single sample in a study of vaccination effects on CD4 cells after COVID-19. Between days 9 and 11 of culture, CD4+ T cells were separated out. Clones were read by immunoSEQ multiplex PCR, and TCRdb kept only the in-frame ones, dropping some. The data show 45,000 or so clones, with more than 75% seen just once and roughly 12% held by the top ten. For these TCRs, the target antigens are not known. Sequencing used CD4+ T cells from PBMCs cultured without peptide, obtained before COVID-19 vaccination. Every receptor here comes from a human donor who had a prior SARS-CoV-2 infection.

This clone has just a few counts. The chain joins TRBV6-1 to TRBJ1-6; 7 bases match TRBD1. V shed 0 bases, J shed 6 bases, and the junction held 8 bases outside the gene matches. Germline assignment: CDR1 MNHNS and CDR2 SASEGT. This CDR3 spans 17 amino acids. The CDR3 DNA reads TGTGCCAGCAGTGAAGCGGACAGGATAGCCCCTAATTCACCCCTCCACTTT. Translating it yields CASSEADRIAPNSPLHF.

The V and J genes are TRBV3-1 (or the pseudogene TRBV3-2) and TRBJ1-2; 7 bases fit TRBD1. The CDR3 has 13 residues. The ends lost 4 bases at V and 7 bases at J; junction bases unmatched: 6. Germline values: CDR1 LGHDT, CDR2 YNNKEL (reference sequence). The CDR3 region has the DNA TGTGCCAGCAGCCCCGACAGGGTCTCTGGCTACACCTTC. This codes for CASSPDRVSGYTF.

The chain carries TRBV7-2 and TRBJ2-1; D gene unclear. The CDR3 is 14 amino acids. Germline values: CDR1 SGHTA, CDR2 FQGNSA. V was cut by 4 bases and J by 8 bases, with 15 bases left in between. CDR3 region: CASSSGPGRHEQFF. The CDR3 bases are TGTGCCAGCAGCTCGGGCCCAGGCCGTCATGAGCAGTTCTTC.

CDR3: CARSLPGQVWINQPQHF. Written as DNA, the CDR3 is TGTGCCAGAAGCTTGCCGGGACAGGTGTGGATTAATCAGCCCCAGCATTTT. J is TRBJ1-5 and V is TRBV5-3; the match to TRBD1 covers 8 bases. TRBV5-3 is an open reading frame whose function is uncertain. This CDR3 comprises 17 residues. J lost 4 bases, V lost 1 base, and 10 bases had no gene match.

CDR3 in DNA: TGTGCCAGCAGCTCCATCCTTCCGGGGAATGAGCAGTTCTTC. This sequence encodes CASSSILPGNEQFF. The rearrangement links TRBV7-2 to TRBJ2-1; D may be TRBD2 (5 bases). Germline V CDR1 and CDR2: SGHTA, FQGNSA. V lost 4 bases and J lost 7, with 14 bases in between. The CDR3 totals 14 residues. Supplemented by reference TRBV7-2 and TRBJ2-1, the full variable domain reads GAGVSQSPSNKVTEKGKDVELRCDPISGHTALYWYRQSLGQGLEFLIYFQGNSAPDKSGLPSDRFSAERTGGSVSTLTIQRTQQEDSAVYLCASSSILPGNEQFFGPGTRLTVL.